Shown below are 23 T cell receptor beta chains from a single sample sequenced in a study of blood T cell repertoires in COVID-19. Sequencing used immunoSEQ multiplex PCR; TCRdb keeps in-frame clones, though not all of them. The sample carries fewer than 200,000 clones, about nine tenths recorded once. Sequencing was done on a sample of peripheral blood. These receptors all come from a man in his 70s with active or convalescent COVID-19.

This clone has just a few counts. The chain recombines TRBV5-1 with TRBJ1-2; D is undetermined. The CDR3 runs 15 residues. The ends were cut back, 5 bases at V and 0 bases at J, with 14 bases in the middle. Germline CDR1 and CDR2: SGHRS and YFSETQ. The CDR3 region is CASRSGLGTNYGYTF. CDR3 nucleotide sequence: TGCGCCAGCAGGTCGGGCCTCGGGACTAACTATGGCTACACCTTC. Filled out from reference TRBV5-1 and TRBJ1-2, the complete variable domain reads KAGVTQTPRYLIKTRGQQVTLSCSPISGHRSVSWYQQTPGQGLQFLFEYFSETQRNKGNFPGRFSGRQFSNSRSEMNVSTLELGDSALYLCASRSGLGTNYGYTFGSGTRLTVV.

V and J are TRBV18 and TRBJ1-1; D unclear. The V and J ends lost 6 bases and 5 bases respectively, with 19 bases between them. The CDR3 extends over 15 amino acids. The germline CDR1 and CDR2 sequences are KGHSH and LQKENI. The CDR3 region has the DNA TGTGCCAGCTCCCCCGCCATTTCCTCGAGGACTGAAGCTTTCTTT. Translating gives CASSPAISSRTEAFF.

This chain links TRBV11-3 with TRBJ2-1; 12 bases line up with TRBD2. Per the germline V gene, CDR1 is SGHNT and CDR2 is YENEEA. V trimming: 4 bases; J trimming: 9 bases; junction bases outside the gene matches: 10. The CDR3 is 16 amino acids. The CDR3 DNA sequence: TGTGCCAGCAGCTCGTTTGGACTAGCGGGAAGGGGTGAGCAGTTCTTC. It codes for CASSSFGLAGRGEQFF.

This chain joins TRBV19 and TRBJ1-5, with D perhaps TRBD1 (5 bases). Germline V CDR1 and CDR2: LNHDA, SQIVND (reference sequence). Trimming took 5 bases from V and 0 from J, leaving 17 bases between them. This CDR3 spans 17 amino acids. The CDR3 nucleotides read TGTGCCAGTAGTCCCCGACGGGGGAGGTATAGCAATCAGCCCCAGCATTTT. Its translation is CASSPRRGRYSNQPQHF.

This clone appeared a few times. The chain employs TRBV18 and TRBJ1-4; no reliable D call. The CDR3 totals 17 residues. The ends were cut back, 3 bases at V and 2 bases at J, with 16 bases in the middle. Germline V lookup: CDR1 KGHSH, CDR2 LQKENI. CDR3 DNA: TGTGCCAGCTCACCGGATACGGTGAGGGTCACTAATGAAAAACTGTTTTTT. Translated, it gives CASSPDTVRVTNEKLFF.

This clone was observed a few times. The CDR3 reads CASMAGGQSPLHF. The CDR3 nucleotides read TGTGCCAGCATGGCAGGGGGCCAATCACCCCTCCACTTT. The chain employs TRBV12-3 or TRBV12-4 and TRBJ1-6, with 8 bases lining up with TRBD1. The CDR3 runs to 13 residues. V was clipped by 7 bases and J by 10 bases; unmatched bases: 6.

The chain is built from TRBV5-1 and TRBJ1-1; 7 nucleotides agree with TRBD1. The CDR3 extends over 14 amino acids. Germline loops: CDR1 SGHRS, CDR2 YFSETQ. J lost 7 bases, V lost 3 bases, and 9 bases had no gene match. The CDR3 DNA sequence: TGCGCCAGCAGCTACCGGGACAGTAGAGGTGAAGCTTTCTTT. Translated: CASSYRDSRGEAFF.

The V call is TRBV3-1 (or the pseudogene TRBV3-2), the J call TRBJ2-2; TRBD1 agrees at 7 bases. The CDR3 spans 14 residues. Germline loops: CDR1 LGHDT, CDR2 YNNKEL (reference sequence). J gave up 9 bases and V 3 bases, and 7 bases lay outside the gene matches. This CDR3 reads CASSQIQGTRELFF. As DNA, the CDR3 is TGTGCCAGCAGCCAGATACAGGGGACCAGGGAGCTGTTTTTT.

CDR3 in amino acids: CASSVGGVFGYTF. The CDR3 DNA reads as TGTGCCAGCAGCGTAGGGGGCGTTTTTGGCTACACCTTC. V gene TRBV9 combines with J gene TRBJ1-2, with D possibly TRBD1 on 5 matching bases. V lost 0 bases and J lost 7, with 10 bases in between. Germline V lookup: CDR1 SGDLS, CDR2 YYNGEE. The length of the CDR3 is 13 residues.

The chain employs TRBV12-3 or TRBV12-4 and TRBJ1-2; D gene uncertain. Deletions cut 3 bases from V and 8 bases from J, with 10 bases between. This CDR3 has 12 amino acids. The CDR3 region is CASSLMGAGYTF. The CDR3 coding sequence is TGTGCCAGCAGTTTGATGGGAGCGGGCTACACCTTC.

Of note for this clone: The junction does not match germline at one end; this may be a read error. V gene TRBV18 combines with J gene TRBJ2-7; a weak D match, TRBD1 (6 bases). The CDR3 consists of 15 residues. Germline V gene data show CDR1 as KGHSH and CDR2 as LQKENI. The CDR3 coding sequence is TGTGCCAGCTCACCGGACAGCTTGTACTCCTCCGAGCAGTACTTC. As protein: CASSPDSLYSSEQYF.

This clone was seen only once. This sequence joins TRBV28 and TRBJ2-7; 8 nucleotides line up with TRBD2. This CDR3 region has 14 residues. CDR1 and CDR2 from the germline V gene are MDHEN and SYDVKM. J gave up 3 bases and V 4 bases, and 5 bases lay outside the gene matches. This chain's CDR3 is CASSSGTRDYEQYF. The CDR3 bases are TGTGCCAGCAGTTCCGGGACTAGAGACTACGAGCAGTACTTC.

The CDR3: CASSSRPGQGWNQPQHF. For the CDR3, the DNA is TGTGCCAGCAGTAGCCGACCAGGACAGGGTTGGAATCAGCCCCAGCATTTT. The J gene is TRBJ1-5, the V gene TRBV6-2 or TRBV6-3, with 8 bases fitting TRBD1. The CDR3 is 17 amino acids. Per germline, CDR1 MNHEY and CDR2 SVGEGT. Trimming took 5 bases from V and 4 from J; bases not matched to a gene: 13.

Comment on this clone: The sample contains more than one DNA sequence encoding this CDR3. V usage is TRBV5-1 and J usage is TRBJ1-1; TRBD1 agrees at 7 bases. Germline V gives CDR1 SGHRS, CDR2 YFSETQ. V was pared by 2 bases and J by 4 bases, with 2 bases of the junction left unmatched. The CDR3 consists of 13 residues. The CDR3 protein is CASSFTGVTEAFF. The CDR3 DNA follows: TGCGCCAGCAGCTTCACAGGGGTCACTGAAGCTTTCTTT.

The V call is TRBV5-8, the J call TRBJ1-5; D is undetermined. This CDR3 has 13 residues. CDR1 and CDR2 (germline): SGHTS, YDEGEE. Trimming shortened V by 3 bases and J by 4 bases, and 8 bases separated the two germline ends. Written as DNA, the CDR3 is TGTGCCAGCAGCTCTACAGAGAATCAGCCCCAGCATTTT. Translation gives CASSSTENQPQHF.

The chain uses TRBV3-1 (or the pseudogene TRBV3-2) and TRBJ2-1, with 9 positions matching TRBD2. Trimming took 1 base from V and 4 from J; bases not matched to a gene: 20. Germline CDR1 and CDR2: LGHDT and YNNKEL (reference sequence). The CDR3 runs 21 residues. Written as DNA, the CDR3 is TGTGCCAGCAGCCAAGGTCGTCAGTGGCGGGGGGGATCACAAAATTACAATGAGCAGTTCTTC. This encodes CASSQGRQWRGGSQNYNEQFF.

The V and J genes are TRBV6-4 and TRBJ1-2; unclear D gene. The V gene's germline CDR1 is MRHNA and CDR2 SNTAGT. CDR3 size: 13 residues. Between the trimmed V and J ends, which lost 3 bases and 7 bases, there was a span of 12 bases. The CDR3, as DNA: TGTGCCAGCAGTGATCCTAGAGTCAGTGGCTACACCTTC. It translates to CASSDPRVSGYTF.

This chain links TRBV20-1 with TRBJ1-6; maybe TRBD1 (5 bases). The V end was cut by 3 bases, the J end by 0 bases, with 15 bases between. The CDR3 consists of 17 residues. Germline CDR1 is DFQATT and CDR2 is SNEGSKA (reference sequence). CDR3 bases: TGCAGTGCTAGTGCGGCAGGGATGAACTCCTATAATTCACCCCTCCACTTT. Translated: CSASAAGMNSYNSPLHF.

The chain carries TRBV3-1 (or the pseudogene TRBV3-2) and TRBJ1-1; D is uncertain. There are 14 residues in the CDR3. Germline V gene sequence: CDR1 LGHDT, CDR2 YNNKEL (reference sequence). Trimming took 0 bases from V and 9 from J, leaving 14 bases between them. Here the CDR3 DNA reads TGTGCCAGCAGCCAAGATTGGGCAGTGTCTCAAGCTTTCTTT. It specifies CASSQDWAVSQAFF.

This rearrangement joins TRBV20-1 to TRBJ2-3, with D maybe TRBD2 (5 bases). The CDR3 runs 15 residues. Germline-derived CDR1 and CDR2 are DFQATT and SNEGSKA (reference sequence). Trimming took off 3 bases at V and 0 bases at J, with 13 bases between the two ends. For the CDR3, the DNA is TGCAGTGCTAGTGACCCTAAGCGGAGCACAGATACGCAGTATTTT. Translating gives CSASDPKRSTDTQYF.

DNA of the CDR3: TGCGCCAGCAGCTTGGTCGCAGGGGGCTGGAATTCACCCCTCCACTTT. The encoded protein is CASSLVAGGWNSPLHF. The chain couples TRBV5-1 to TRBJ1-6, with 8 bases identical to TRBD1. The CDR3 extends over 16 amino acids. Germline trimming cut 0 bases from V and 7 bases from J; bases unmatched to any gene: 6. Looked up from germline, CDR1 is SGHRS and CDR2 is YFSETQ. Supplemented by reference TRBV5-1 and TRBJ1-6, the full variable domain reads KAGVTQTPRYLIKTRGQQVTLSCSPISGHRSVSWYQQTPGQGLQFLFEYFSETQRNKGNFPGRFSGRQFSNSRSEMNVSTLELGDSALYLCASSLVAGGWNSPLHFGNGTRLTVT.

This clone was detected a few times. The gene calls are TRBV27 and TRBJ1-5; D ambiguous. This CDR3 comprises 14 residues. Trimming pared 4 bases from V and 1 base from J, leaving 8 bases between. CDR1 and CDR2 (germline): MNHEY, SMNVEV (reference sequence). As DNA, the CDR3 is TGTGCCAGCAGTTGGCGCGGGAGCAATCAGCCCCAGCATTTT. Translated: CASSWRGSNQPQHF.

This clone was recorded only once. The chain has TRBV27 and TRBJ1-2; 8 bases map to TRBD1. Germline V gene sequence: CDR1 MNHEY, CDR2 SMNVEV (reference sequence). V lost 2 bases, J lost 3 bases, and 8 bases stayed unmatched. The CDR3 totals 16 residues. The CDR3 reads CASSLAPGTGHYGYTF. CDR3 sequence (DNA): TGTGCCAGCAGTTTAGCCCCCGGGACAGGTCACTATGGCTACACCTTC.